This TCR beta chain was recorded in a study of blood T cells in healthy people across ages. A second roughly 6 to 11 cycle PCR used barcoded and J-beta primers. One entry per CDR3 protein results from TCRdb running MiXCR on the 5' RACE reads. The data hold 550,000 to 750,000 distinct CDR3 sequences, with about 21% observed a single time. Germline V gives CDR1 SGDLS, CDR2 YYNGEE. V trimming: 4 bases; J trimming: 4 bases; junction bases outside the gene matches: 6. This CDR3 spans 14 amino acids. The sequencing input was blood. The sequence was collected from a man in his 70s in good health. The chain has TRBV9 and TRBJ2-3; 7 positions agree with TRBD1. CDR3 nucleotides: TGTGCCAGCAGCCTACCGGGACAGTCAGATACGCAGTATTTT. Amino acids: CASSLPGQSDTQYF.